This T cell receptor beta chain was documented in a study of T-cell reconstitution after alpha-beta-depleted transplantation in children. TCRbeta library construction was performed incorporating unique molecular identifiers. TCRdb recomputed calls from the PCR reads with MiXCR, one row per CDR3 protein. The repertoire holds roughly 400,000 distinct CDR3 sequences, over 20% seen once, with 3% to 4.5% in the top ten. There are many counts of this clonotype. This TCR derives from a human donor who donated a stem cell graft to a child with acute myeloid leukemia. The material was PBMCs from the stem cell graft donor, obtained from the stem cell graft.

CDR3 DNA: TGTGCCAGCAAACCGGGACAGGCGTCCTACGAGCAGTACTTC. Translated, it gives CASKPGQASYEQYF. The rearrangement links TRBV28 to TRBJ2-7; 8 bases are a match to TRBD1. The CDR3 totals 14 residues. Germline trimming cut 7 bases from V and 1 base from J; bases unmatched to any gene: 6. The germline CDR1 and CDR2 sequences are MDHEN and SYDVKM.